This TCR beta chain was profiled in a study of cytomegalovirus exposure and HLA in healthy donors. The CDR3 covers 14 residues. Trimming cost V 2 bases and J 2 bases, with 7 bases left between them. Germline V gene sequence: CDR1 MNHEY, CDR2 SVGAGI. PCR employed 60 Vbeta and 13 Jbeta primers. The data were produced by immunoSEQ multiplex PCR, yet TCRdb's version contains in-frame clones alone and is incomplete. The repertoire holds 110,000 or so clones, 82% seen once, with about 1.5% in the top ten. This clonotype was sampled from a woman younger than 35 in good health and CMV-seronegative. The rearrangement uses TRBV6-5 and TRBJ1-5; D gene ambiguous. Sequencing was performed on PBMCs. In nucleotides, the CDR3 is TGTGCCAGCAGTTACGAGCAGGGCAATCAGCCCCAGCATTTT. This codes for CASSYEQGNQPQHF.